The T cell receptor (beta chain) under discussion was sequenced for a study of cytomegalovirus exposure and HLA in healthy donors. Study as a whole: Genotyping showed roughly 77% of roughly 400 donors falling in the Caucasian-associated ancestry cluster. Study findings and constraints: Most sequenced TCRs were rare (though some public TCRs occurred in many donors).

This clone was seen only once. Its antigen is currently unknown. A multiplex PCR was run with 60 Vbeta primers and 13 Jbeta primers. Profiling relied on immunoSEQ multiplex PCR, and the TCRdb table lists in-frame clones only, not all of them. The table records over 100,000 clones, approximately 71% of them present only once. This CDR3 region has 14 residues. Germline assignment: CDR1 MNHNS and CDR2 SASEGT. With 4 bases removed from V and 5 bases from J, the gap between germline ends came to 14 bases. The clonotype originates from a man aged 35 to 55 in good health and CMV-seronegative. The material sequenced was PBMCs. The chain recombines TRBV6-1 with TRBJ1-2; weak D call: TRBD1 (6 bases). The CDR3 coding sequence is TGTGCCAGCAGTGTCCCGGACAGCCTTTATGGCTACACCTTC. Amino acid sequence: CASSVPDSLYGYTF.